These 5 T cell receptor beta chains originate from one sample sequenced in a study of T cell repertoires and HLA-DP antigens. No antigen has been identified for these receptors. Sequencing was performed with immunoSEQ multiplex PCR; in TCRdb, only in-frame clones are kept and a portion is missing. The sample has 55,000 to 80,000 clones; 80% are singletons. Sequencing was performed on CD4+ T cells from PBMCs. The receptor source for this set is a man between 60 and 75 years old in good health and CMV-seronegative.

The table lists this clone with a few counts. The chain couples TRBV5-8 to TRBJ1-1; D is undetermined. The CDR3 sequence is 12 residues long. Germline loops: CDR1 SGHTS, CDR2 YDEGEE. Trimming took off 4 bases at V and 6 bases at J, with 10 bases between the two ends. The CDR3 loop reads CASSTDSPEAFF. The CDR3 DNA follows: TGTGCCAGCAGCACAGACTCCCCTGAAGCTTTCTTT.

This clone has a handful of counts. The J gene is TRBJ1-1, the V gene TRBV6-5; D might be TRBD1 (5 bases). CDR1 and CDR2 (germline): MNHEY, SVGAGI. Trimming took off 0 bases at V and 5 bases at J, with 13 bases between the two ends. There are 15 residues in the CDR3. The CDR3 here is CASSYSRLGETEAFF. In DNA, the CDR3 is TGTGCCAGCAGTTACTCGAGACTGGGGGAGACTGAAGCTTTCTTT.

This clone came up once. The chain combines TRBV27 with TRBJ2-5, with TRBD2 as a possible D gene (6 bases). This CDR3 spans 14 amino acids. V lost 6 bases, J lost 5 bases, and 16 bases lay in between. Per germline, CDR1 MNHEY and CDR2 SMNVEV (reference sequence). The DNA for the CDR3 is TGTGCCAGCAGACCCGCCGGGGGTAGCGAGACCCAGTACTTC. Translation gives CASRPAGGSETQYF.

A note on this clone: Other DNA sequences from this sample encode an identical CDR3 as well. The V call is TRBV7-2, the J call TRBJ2-1; 7 nucleotides agree with TRBD2. Germline lookup yields CDR1 SGHTA and CDR2 FQGNSA. The CDR3 is 15 amino acids. V lost 2 bases to trimming and J lost 4 bases; unmatched junction nucleotides: 5. The CDR3 is CASSLSGGLYNEQFF. CDR3 DNA sequence: TGTGCCAGCAGCTTATCGGGGGGTTTATACAATGAGCAGTTCTTC.

V and J are TRBV7-9 and TRBJ2-1; TRBD1 might be the D (5 bases). The V end was cut by 3 bases, the J end by 9 bases, with 12 bases between. CDR1 and CDR2 (germline): SEHNR, FQNEAQ (reference sequence). This CDR3 is built from 13 residues. In DNA form, the CDR3 reads TGTGCCAGCAGCTTCCCTGACAGTTCTGAGCAGTTCTTC. Its protein product is CASSFPDSSEQFF.